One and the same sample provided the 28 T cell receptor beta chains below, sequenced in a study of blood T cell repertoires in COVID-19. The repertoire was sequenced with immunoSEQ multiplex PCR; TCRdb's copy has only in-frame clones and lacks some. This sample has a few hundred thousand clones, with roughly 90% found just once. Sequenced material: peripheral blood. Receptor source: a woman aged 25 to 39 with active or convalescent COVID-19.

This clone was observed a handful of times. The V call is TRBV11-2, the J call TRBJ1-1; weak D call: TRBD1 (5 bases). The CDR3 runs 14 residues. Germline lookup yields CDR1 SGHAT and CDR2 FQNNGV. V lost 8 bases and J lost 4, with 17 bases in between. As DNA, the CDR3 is TGTGCCAGCCTGTTGCGAACGGGGGGCACTGAAGCTTTCTTT. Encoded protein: CASLLRTGGTEAFF.

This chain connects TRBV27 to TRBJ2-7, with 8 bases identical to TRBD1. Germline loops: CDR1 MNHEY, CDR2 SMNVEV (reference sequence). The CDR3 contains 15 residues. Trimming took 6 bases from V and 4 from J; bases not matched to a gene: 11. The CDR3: CASRRAGGGMYEQYF. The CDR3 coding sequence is TGTGCCAGCAGGAGGGCAGGGGGCGGAATGTACGAGCAGTACTTC.

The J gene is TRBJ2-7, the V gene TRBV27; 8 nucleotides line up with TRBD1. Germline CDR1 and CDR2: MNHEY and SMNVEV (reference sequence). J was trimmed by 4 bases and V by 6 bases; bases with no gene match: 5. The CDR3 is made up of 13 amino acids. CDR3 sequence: CASSPDRVYEQYF. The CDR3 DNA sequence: TGTGCCAGCAGCCCGGACAGGGTGTACGAGCAGTACTTC.

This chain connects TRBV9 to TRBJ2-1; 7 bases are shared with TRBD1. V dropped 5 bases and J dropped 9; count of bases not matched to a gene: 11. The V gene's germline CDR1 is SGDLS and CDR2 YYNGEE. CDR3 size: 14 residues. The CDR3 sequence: CASSRTQGSGEQFF. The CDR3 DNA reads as TGTGCCAGCAGTCGGACACAGGGGTCCGGTGAGCAGTTCTTC.

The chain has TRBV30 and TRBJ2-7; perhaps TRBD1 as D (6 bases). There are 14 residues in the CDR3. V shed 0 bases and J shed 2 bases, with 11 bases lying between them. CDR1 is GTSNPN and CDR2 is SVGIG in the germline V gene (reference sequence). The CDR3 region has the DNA TGTGCCTGGAGTGTACCAGGGGTCACCTACGAGCAGTACTTC. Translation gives CAWSVPGVTYEQYF.

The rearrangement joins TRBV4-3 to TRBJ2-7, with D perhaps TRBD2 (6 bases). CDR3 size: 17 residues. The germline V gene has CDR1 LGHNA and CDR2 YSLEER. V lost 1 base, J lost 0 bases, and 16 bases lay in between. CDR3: CASSQAGARLDSYEQYF. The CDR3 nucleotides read TGCGCCAGCAGCCAAGCCGGCGCTAGACTAGACTCCTACGAGCAGTACTTC.

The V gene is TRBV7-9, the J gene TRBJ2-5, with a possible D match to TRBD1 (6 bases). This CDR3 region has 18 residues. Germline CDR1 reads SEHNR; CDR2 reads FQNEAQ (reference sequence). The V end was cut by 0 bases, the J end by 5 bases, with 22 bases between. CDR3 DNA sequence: TGTGCCAGCAGCTTAGCCCGGCAGGCAGGGGATTATTGGGAGACCCAGTACTTC. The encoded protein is CASSLARQAGDYWETQYF.

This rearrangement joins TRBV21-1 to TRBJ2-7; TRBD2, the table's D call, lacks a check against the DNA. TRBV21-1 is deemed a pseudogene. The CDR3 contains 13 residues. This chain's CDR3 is CASSSAPTYEQYF. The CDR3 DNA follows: TGTGCCAGCAGCAGCGCTCCGACCTACGAGCAGTACTTC.

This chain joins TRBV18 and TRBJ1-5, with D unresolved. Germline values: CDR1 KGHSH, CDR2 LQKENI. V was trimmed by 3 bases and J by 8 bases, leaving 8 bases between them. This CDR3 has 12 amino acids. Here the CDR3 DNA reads TGTGCCAGCTCACCGGGAGGGAAGCCCCAGCATTTT. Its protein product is CASSPGGKPQHF.

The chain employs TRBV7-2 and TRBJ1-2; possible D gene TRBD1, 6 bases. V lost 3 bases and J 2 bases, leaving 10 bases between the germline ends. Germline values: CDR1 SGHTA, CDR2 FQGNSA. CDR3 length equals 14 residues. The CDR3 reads CASSLERGNYGYTF. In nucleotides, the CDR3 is TGTGCCAGCAGCTTGGAGAGGGGGAACTATGGCTACACCTTC.

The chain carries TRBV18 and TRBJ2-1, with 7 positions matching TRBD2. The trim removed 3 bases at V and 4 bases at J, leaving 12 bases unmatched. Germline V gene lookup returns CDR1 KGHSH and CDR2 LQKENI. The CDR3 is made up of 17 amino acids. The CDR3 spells CASSPPRRGTSYNEQFF. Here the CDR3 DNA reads TGTGCCAGCTCACCCCCACGGCGGGGGACCTCATACAATGAGCAGTTCTTC.

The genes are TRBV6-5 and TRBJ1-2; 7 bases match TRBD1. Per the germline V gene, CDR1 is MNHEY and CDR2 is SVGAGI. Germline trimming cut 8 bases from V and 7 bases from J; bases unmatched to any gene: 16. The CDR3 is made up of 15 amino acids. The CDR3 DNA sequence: TGTGCCAGCGCCGACTCGACAGGGCTACTAGGTGGCTACACCTTC. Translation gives CASADSTGLLGGYTF.

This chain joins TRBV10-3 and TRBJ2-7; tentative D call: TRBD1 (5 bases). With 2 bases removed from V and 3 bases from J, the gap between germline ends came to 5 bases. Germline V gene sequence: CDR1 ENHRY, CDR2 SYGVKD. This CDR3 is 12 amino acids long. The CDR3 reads CAISETGYEQYF. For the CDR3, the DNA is TGTGCCATCAGTGAGACAGGCTACGAGCAGTACTTC.

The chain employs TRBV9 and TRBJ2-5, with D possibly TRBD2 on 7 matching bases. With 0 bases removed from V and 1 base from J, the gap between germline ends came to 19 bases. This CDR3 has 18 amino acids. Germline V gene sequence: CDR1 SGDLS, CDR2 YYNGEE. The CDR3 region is CASSVDLGGAGAQETQYF. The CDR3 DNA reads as TGTGCCAGCAGCGTAGACCTTGGGGGGGCGGGAGCCCAAGAGACCCAGTACTTC.

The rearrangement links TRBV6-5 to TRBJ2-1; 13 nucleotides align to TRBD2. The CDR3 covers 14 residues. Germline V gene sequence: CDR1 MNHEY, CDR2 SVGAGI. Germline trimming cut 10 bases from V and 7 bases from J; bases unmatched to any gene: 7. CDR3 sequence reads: CAITGTSGVNEQFF. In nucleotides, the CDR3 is TGTGCCATAACCGGGACTAGCGGGGTAAATGAGCAGTTCTTC.

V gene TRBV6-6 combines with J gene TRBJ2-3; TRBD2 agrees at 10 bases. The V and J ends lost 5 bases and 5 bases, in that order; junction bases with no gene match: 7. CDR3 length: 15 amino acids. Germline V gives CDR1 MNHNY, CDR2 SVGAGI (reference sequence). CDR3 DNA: TGTGCCAGCAGTACTAGCGGGGCCGCGGTAGATACGCAGTATTTT. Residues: CASSTSGAAVDTQYF.

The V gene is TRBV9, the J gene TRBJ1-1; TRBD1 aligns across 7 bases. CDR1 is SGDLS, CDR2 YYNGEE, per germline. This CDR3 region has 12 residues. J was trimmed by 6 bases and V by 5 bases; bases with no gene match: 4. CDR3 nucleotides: TGTGCCAGCAGTGGGGACAGCCCTGAAGCTTTCTTT. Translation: CASSGDSPEAFF.

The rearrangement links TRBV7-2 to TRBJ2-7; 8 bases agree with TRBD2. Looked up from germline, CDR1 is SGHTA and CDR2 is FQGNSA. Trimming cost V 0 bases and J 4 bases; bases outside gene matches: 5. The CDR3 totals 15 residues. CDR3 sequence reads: CASSLAAGVKYEQYF. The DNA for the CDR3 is TGTGCCAGCAGCTTAGCAGCGGGGGTAAAATACGAGCAGTACTTC.

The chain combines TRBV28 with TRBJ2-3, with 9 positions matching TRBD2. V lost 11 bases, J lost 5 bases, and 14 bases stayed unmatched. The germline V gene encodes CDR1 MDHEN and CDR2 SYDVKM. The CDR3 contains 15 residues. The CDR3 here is CAGQQRGASRDTQYF. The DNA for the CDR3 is TGTGCCGGGCAACAGCGGGGGGCCTCTAGAGATACGCAGTATTTT.

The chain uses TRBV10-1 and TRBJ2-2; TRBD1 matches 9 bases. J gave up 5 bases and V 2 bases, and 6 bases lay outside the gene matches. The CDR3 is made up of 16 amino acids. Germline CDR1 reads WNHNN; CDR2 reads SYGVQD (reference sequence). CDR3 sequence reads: CASSEPSTGGTGELFF. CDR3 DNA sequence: TGCGCCAGCAGTGAGCCCTCGACAGGGGGAACCGGGGAGCTGTTTTTT.

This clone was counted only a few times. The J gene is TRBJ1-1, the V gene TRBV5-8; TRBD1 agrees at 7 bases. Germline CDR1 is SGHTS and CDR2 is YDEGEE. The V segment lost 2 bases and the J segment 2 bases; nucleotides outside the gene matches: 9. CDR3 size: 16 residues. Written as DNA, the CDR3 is TGTGCCAGCAGCTTCGAAGGGGGCGCGGGAAACACTGAAGCTTTCTTT. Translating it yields CASSFEGGAGNTEAFF.

The CDR3 region has the DNA TGTGCCAGTAGTGTGCGGGATGAAAAACTGTTTTTT. This sequence encodes CASSVRDEKLFF. The chain has TRBV19 and TRBJ1-4, with D unresolved. Germline assignment: CDR1 LNHDA and CDR2 SQIVND (reference sequence). V lost 5 bases to trimming and J lost 6 bases, with 7 bases between them. The CDR3 has 12 residues.

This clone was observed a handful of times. DNA for the CDR3: TGTGCCAGTAGTATAGGTGGCGGGAGGAACACTGAAGCTTTCTTT. Amino acids: CASSIGGGRNTEAFF. The J gene is TRBJ1-1, the V gene TRBV19; D not resolved. V lost 1 base and J 1 base, leaving 10 bases between the germline ends. Germline V gene data show CDR1 as LNHDA and CDR2 as SQIVND (reference sequence). This CDR3 contains 15 residues.

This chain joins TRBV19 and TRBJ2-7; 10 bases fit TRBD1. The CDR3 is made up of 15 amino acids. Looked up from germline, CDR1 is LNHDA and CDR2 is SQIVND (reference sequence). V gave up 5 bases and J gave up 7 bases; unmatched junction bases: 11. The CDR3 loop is CASSGRRQGAREQYF. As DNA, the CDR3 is TGTGCCAGTAGTGGCAGAAGACAGGGGGCGCGGGAGCAGTACTTC.

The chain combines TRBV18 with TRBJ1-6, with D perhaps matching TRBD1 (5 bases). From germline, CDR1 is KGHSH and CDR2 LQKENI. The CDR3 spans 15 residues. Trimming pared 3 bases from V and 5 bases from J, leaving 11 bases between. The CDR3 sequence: CASSPTEKDNSPLHF. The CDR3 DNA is TGTGCCAGCTCACCGACAGAGAAGGATAATTCACCCCTCCACTTT.

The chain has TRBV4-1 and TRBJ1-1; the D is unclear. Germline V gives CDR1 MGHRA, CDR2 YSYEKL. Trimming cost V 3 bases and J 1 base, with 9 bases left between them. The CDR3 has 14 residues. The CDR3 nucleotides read TGCGCCAGCAGCCAGGAGATAGGGAACACTGAAGCTTTCTTT. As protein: CASSQEIGNTEAFF.

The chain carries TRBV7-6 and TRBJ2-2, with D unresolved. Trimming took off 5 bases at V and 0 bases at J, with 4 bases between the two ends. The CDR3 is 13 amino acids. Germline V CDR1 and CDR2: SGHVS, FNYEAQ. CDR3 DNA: TGTGCCAGCAGCCCTTCGAACACCGGGGAGCTGTTTTTT. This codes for CASSPSNTGELFF.

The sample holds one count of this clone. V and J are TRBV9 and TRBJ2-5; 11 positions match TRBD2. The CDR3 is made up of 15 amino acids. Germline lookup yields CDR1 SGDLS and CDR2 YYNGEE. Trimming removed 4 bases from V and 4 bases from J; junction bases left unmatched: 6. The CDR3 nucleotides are TGTGCCAGCAGCTTGATAGCGGGGGGGCGAGAGACCCAGTACTTC. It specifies CASSLIAGGRETQYF.